Listed here are 26 T cell receptor beta chains from one sample, sequenced in a study of T cells in Graves' hyperthyroidism and ophthalmopathy. Amplification yielded TCR beta CDR3 regions, with RNA transcripts as the source. When the TCR CDR3 underwent first-round RT-PCR, the HTBI primer set was used. TCRdb re-called the multiplex PCR reads through MiXCR, storing one row per CDR3 protein. The data show over 300,000 distinct CDR3 sequences, 11% to 15% seen once. The sequencing sample was made of blood. The receptors were sampled from a woman aged 55-69 years with Graves' hyperthyroidism.

This clonotype came up many times. The chain employs TRBV3-1 and TRBJ2-3, with TRBD2 identical over 10 bases. V lost 4 bases and J lost 3; bases outside the gene matches: 7. The CDR3 sequence is 16 residues long. The germline V gene encodes CDR1 LGHDT and CDR2 YNNKEL (reference sequence). The CDR3 loop reads CASSRSVGLATDTQYF. Here the CDR3 DNA reads TGTGCCAGCAGCCGCTCGGTGGGACTAGCGACAGATACGCAGTATTTT.

This clonotype has a count of ten or more. The genes are TRBV9 and TRBJ1-5, with 12 nucleotides matching TRBD1. The CDR3 is 18 residues long. J was trimmed by 5 bases and V by 5 bases; bases with no gene match: 14. CDR1 and CDR2 from the germline V gene are SGDLS and YYNGEE. The CDR3 spells CASSDPGTGGGGDQPQHF. CDR3 bases: TGTGCCAGCAGTGATCCCGGGACAGGGGGCGGGGGCGATCAGCCCCAGCATTTT.

In the case of this clonotype: Here the CDR3 omits its conserved ending phenylalanine or tryptophan, so a read error is the likely source. V usage is TRBV7-9 and J usage is TRBJ1-1; tentatively, D is TRBD1 (6 bases). The germline V and J ends were trimmed by 8 bases and 1 base, with 20 bases remaining between them. Germline V CDR1 and CDR2: SEHNR, FQNEAQ (reference sequence). This CDR3 contains 16 residues. The CDR3 loop is CASDRQRRGKNTEAFS. CDR3 in DNA: TGTGCCAGCGACAGGCAGAGGAGAGGTAAGAACACTGAAGCTTTCTCT.

This clonotype was seen ten or more times. The CDR3 coding sequence is TGTGCCAGCAGCTTCGCCGGACTACCGCACGAGCAGTACTTC. Translation: CASSFAGLPHEQYF. The V gene is TRBV11-2, the J gene TRBJ2-7; D perhaps matches TRBD2 (6 bases). CDR3 length: 14 residues. Looked up from germline, CDR1 is SGHAT and CDR2 is FQNNGV. V was cut by 3 bases and J by 5 bases, with 14 bases left in between.

The CDR3 DNA reads as TGTGCCAGCAGCGTGGCCAGGGGGAATCTCTATACGCAGTATTTT. Amino acids: CASSVARGNLYTQYF. The V gene is TRBV5-8, the J gene TRBJ2-3; 7 nucleotides align to TRBD1. Germline loops: CDR1 SGHTS, CDR2 YDEGEE. V lost 4 bases to trimming and J lost 7 bases; unmatched junction nucleotides: 12. There are 15 residues in the CDR3. Complete variable domain (other parts from reference TRBV5-8 and TRBJ2-3): EAGVTQSPTHLIKTRGQQATLRCSPISGHTSVYWYQQALGLGLQFLLWYDEGEERNRGNFPPRFSGRQFPNYSSELNVNALELEDSALYLCASSVARGNLYTQYFGPGTRLTVL.

There are a few counts of this clonotype. The V gene is TRBV3-1, the J gene TRBJ2-2; 9 nucleotides line up with TRBD1. CDR1 is LGHDT and CDR2 is YNNKEL in the germline V gene (reference sequence). The CDR3 runs 16 residues. J was trimmed by 10 bases and V by 5 bases; bases with no gene match: 14. CDR3 loop: CASSARPGQGWVELFF. CDR3 bases: TGTGCCAGCAGCGCGCGGCCCGGACAGGGGTGGGTGGAGCTGTTTTTT.

The chain couples TRBV29-1 to TRBJ1-2, with a possible D match to TRBD1 (5 bases). This CDR3 comprises 15 residues. V lost 4 bases and J 7 bases, leaving 22 bases between the germline ends. Germline V gene sequence: CDR1 SQVTM, CDR2 ANQGSEA. The DNA for the CDR3 is TGCAGCGTTGTAAGGTTCAAGGGGACTTCGGGTGGCTACACCTTC. As protein: CSVVRFKGTSGGYTF.

This sequence joins TRBV20-1 and TRBJ1-5; 10 bases are a match to TRBD1. The CDR3 sequence is 15 residues long. Trimming cost V 2 bases and J 6 bases; bases outside gene matches: 7. The germline V gene has CDR1 DFQATT and CDR2 SNEGSKA (reference sequence). Written as DNA, the CDR3 is TGCAGTGCTAGACCGGGGACAGGGGAGGGTCAGCCCCAGCATTTT. It specifies CSARPGTGEGQPQHF.

This chain uses TRBV9 with TRBJ2-7; 8 nucleotides line up with TRBD2. Per the germline V gene, CDR1 is SGDLS and CDR2 is YYNGEE. V gave up 2 bases and J gave up 7 bases; unmatched junction bases: 11. The CDR3 sequence is 15 residues long. The CDR3 nucleotides read TGTGCCAGCAGCGTCGGGCAAGCGGGAGCCGGGGAGCAGTACTTC. Its translation: CASSVGQAGAGEQYF.

The rearrangement links TRBV29-1 to TRBJ1-2; D may be TRBD1 (6 bases). The CDR3 has 14 amino acids. Germline V CDR1 and CDR2: SQVTM, ANQGSEA. Trimming took 7 bases from V and 1 from J, leaving 16 bases between them. The CDR3 spells CSARWGQFNYGYTF. The DNA for the CDR3 is TGCAGCGCCCGATGGGGACAATTTAACTATGGCTACACCTTC.

This clonotype was seen a handful of times. The chain joins TRBV4-1 to TRBJ1-5; the match to TRBD1 covers 7 bases. In germline, CDR1 is MGHRA, CDR2 YSYEKL. The CDR3 extends over 15 amino acids. Unmatched junction bases numbered 9, after V lost 4 bases and J lost 6 bases. The CDR3 DNA reads as TGCGCCAGCAGCCTAATGGGGACAGTGGGTCAGCCCCAGCATTTT. Protein sequence: CASSLMGTVGQPQHF.

V gene TRBV2 combines with J gene TRBJ1-2; D uncertain. From germline, CDR1 is SNHLY and CDR2 FYNNEI. The CDR3 covers 16 residues. V lost 3 bases to trimming and J lost 1 base, with 15 bases between them. The CDR3 loop reads CASSDTSQIYNYGYTF. The DNA of the CDR3 is TGTGCCAGCAGTGATACCTCGCAGATTTATAACTATGGCTACACCTTC.

The table lists this clonotype with many counts. The chain carries TRBV11-3 and TRBJ2-1; D is uncertain. This CDR3 spans 14 amino acids. Trimming shortened V by 7 bases and J by 7 bases, and 17 bases separated the two germline ends. Per the germline V gene, CDR1 is SGHNT and CDR2 is YENEEA. CDR3 sequence reads: CASTAYGVGNEQFF. The CDR3 DNA sequence: TGTGCCAGCACCGCTTACGGAGTAGGGAATGAGCAGTTCTTC.

This clonotype was observed many times. The chain combines TRBV28 with TRBJ2-3, with TRBD1 matching over 9 bases. The V gene end was trimmed by 7 bases and the J gene end by 6 bases; junction bases not matched to a gene: 8. Germline V gives CDR1 MDHEN, CDR2 SYDVKM. The CDR3 covers 14 residues. The CDR3, as DNA: TGTGCCAGCAACTTACAGGGGGCCTCCGATACGCAGTATTTT. Its translation is CASNLQGASDTQYF.

This clonotype was counted ten times or more. As DNA, the CDR3 is TGCAGTGCTAGGGAGGATAGGGCTAGCACAGATACGCAGTATTTT. It codes for CSAREDRASTDTQYF. The rearrangement uses TRBV20-1 and TRBJ2-3, with a weak D call TRBD2 (5 bases). Per germline, CDR1 DFQATT and CDR2 SNEGSKA (reference sequence). V was cut by 3 bases and J by 0 bases, with 13 bases left in between. This CDR3 has 15 amino acids.

The chain combines TRBV5-1 with TRBJ1-6; 7 bases match TRBD1. V shed 6 bases, J shed 4 bases, and the junction held 4 bases outside the gene matches. This CDR3 comprises 14 residues. The germline V gene encodes CDR1 SGHRS and CDR2 YFSETQ. The CDR3 DNA reads TGCGCCAGCAAGGGGACAGCATATAATTCACCCCTCCACTTT. Protein: CASKGTAYNSPLHF.

This clonotype turned up a few times. The chain carries TRBV6-2 or TRBV6-3 and TRBJ2-2; 7 bases map to TRBD2. The CDR3 is made up of 15 amino acids. CDR1 is MNHEY and CDR2 is SVGEGT in the germline V gene. J was trimmed by 0 bases and V by 10 bases; bases with no gene match: 8. In nucleotides, the CDR3 is TGTGCCACCAGGGTAGCGGGCGCGAACACCGGGGAGCTGTTTTTT. It specifies CATRVAGANTGELFF.

This clonotype was recorded at least ten times. The V call is TRBV3-1, the J call TRBJ2-1; D may be TRBD1 (6 bases). CDR3 length: 11 amino acids. Per the germline V gene, CDR1 is LGHDT and CDR2 is YNNKEL (reference sequence). The V and J ends lost 5 bases and 9 bases respectively, with 8 bases between them. The CDR3 here is CASSIQGEQFF. DNA for the CDR3: TGTGCCAGCAGCATACAGGGTGAGCAGTTCTTC.

This rearrangement joins TRBV19 to TRBJ2-7, with unresolved D. Germline CDR1 LNHDA, CDR2 SQIVND (reference sequence). V was shortened by 3 bases and J by 3 bases, with 9 bases between the two germline ends. The CDR3 consists of 13 residues. The CDR3 DNA sequence: TGTGCCAGTAGTATCAGTCCGGGCTACGAGCAGTACTTC. Its protein product is CASSISPGYEQYF.

In its sample, this clonotype was seen a few times. A read error is possible here, since a much larger clone lies one base away. The chain joins TRBV2 to TRBJ1-2; a possible D gene is TRBD1 (5 bases). The V gene's germline CDR1 is SNHLY and CDR2 FYNNEI. This CDR3 is built from 15 residues. The CDR3 sequence: CPSSEAVGGIWGYTF. CDR3 DNA sequence: TGTCCCAGCAGTGAAGCAGTTGGGGGGATATGGGGCTACACCTTC.

This clonotype has a handful of counts. For the CDR3, the DNA is TGTGCCACTAAAGAGGGTTCAGATACGCAGTATTTT. Encoded protein: CATKEGSDTQYF. V and J are TRBV19 and TRBJ2-3; maybe TRBD2 (5 bases). Germline assignment: CDR1 LNHDA and CDR2 SQIVND (reference sequence). Trimming pared 10 bases from V and 4 bases from J, leaving 12 bases between. The CDR3 has 12 amino acids.

Points on this clonotype: The junction and the germline gene differ at one end; a read error may be behind it. CDR3 sequence (DNA): TGTACCAGCAGCGTTAGCGGGAGGGCCGCCGGGGAGCTGTTTTTT. Translated: CTSSVSGRAAGELFF. The rearrangement links TRBV9 to TRBJ2-2; 11 bases are shared with TRBD2. This CDR3 spans 15 amino acids. Germline CDR1 is SGDLS and CDR2 is YYNGEE.

Ten or more counts support this clonotype. The chain employs TRBV30 and TRBJ2-1; D is uncertain. V lost 5 bases to trimming and J lost 7 bases, with 9 bases between them. This CDR3 has 11 amino acids. The germline gives CDR1 GTSNPN, CDR2 SVGIG (reference sequence). The CDR3 coding sequence is TGTGCCTGGGGCGACGGGAATGAGCAGTTCTTC. This encodes CAWGDGNEQFF.

The J gene is TRBJ2-5, the V gene TRBV20-1; perhaps TRBD2 as D (6 bases). CDR3 length: 13 amino acids. Trimming cost V 6 bases and J 4 bases, with 15 bases left between them. Germline loops: CDR1 DFQATT, CDR2 SNEGSKA (reference sequence). The CDR3, as DNA: TGCAGTGCCCTGGACCCGGAGGGAGAGACCCAGTACTTC. This codes for CSALDPEGETQYF.

This clonotype was detected many times. The chain links TRBV9 to TRBJ1-2, with TRBD1 as a possible D gene (6 bases). This CDR3 comprises 14 residues. CDR1 and CDR2 from the germline V gene are SGDLS and YYNGEE. V was trimmed by 5 bases and J by 5 bases, leaving 16 bases between them. CDR3 sequence: CASREQGSEYGYTF. The CDR3 DNA is TGTGCCAGCAGGGAACAGGGAAGTGAATATGGCTACACCTTC.

This clonotype was seen only a few times. The chain employs TRBV20-1 and TRBJ2-7; TRBD2 aligns across 15 bases. CDR1 DFQATT and CDR2 SNEGSKA come from the germline V gene (reference sequence). The CDR3 loop spans 17 amino acids. J was trimmed by 3 bases and V by 2 bases; bases with no gene match: 8. Written as DNA, the CDR3 is TGCAGTGCTAGACCGGGACTAGCGGGAGGCCGTCTCTACGAGCAGTACTTC. Protein sequence: CSARPGLAGGRLYEQYF.